The 5 T cell receptor beta chains in this list originate from one sample, sequenced in a study of blood T cell repertoires in COVID-19. Method: immunoSEQ multiplex PCR; TCRdb's copy keeps in-frame clones and lacks some. The table shows roughly 300,000 clones, with roughly nine tenths occurring only once. Sequencing was carried out using PBMCs or T cells enriched from blood (not recorded which). The source of these receptors is a woman under 40 who had recovered from COVID-19.

The V and J genes are TRBV5-4 and TRBJ2-5, with 7 bases identical to TRBD2. Germline CDR1 is SGHNT and CDR2 is YYREEE (reference sequence). J was trimmed by 5 bases and V by 2 bases; bases with no gene match: 12. The CDR3 extends over 16 amino acids. The DNA for the CDR3 is TGTGCCAGCAGCTTCGAGCGGGGTGGTCTCGGGGAGACCCAGTACTTC. It specifies CASSFERGGLGETQYF.

The chain uses TRBV21-1 and TRBJ1-2; no DNA check was done on the table's D call, TRBD1. TRBV21-1 is labeled a pseudogene. The CDR3 is 15 amino acids. The CDR3 nucleotides read TGTGCCAGCAGCCCCCCGCCCAGGGCCCTCTATGGCTACACCTTC. Its translation: CASSPPPRALYGYTF.

This chain links TRBV5-1 with TRBJ2-5, with D perhaps TRBD2 (6 bases). This CDR3 comprises 15 residues. The germline V gene has CDR1 SGHRS and CDR2 YFSETQ. Trimming took 0 bases from V and 3 from J, leaving 12 bases between them. CDR3 bases: TGCGCCAGCAGCTTGGCTCCCGGGACTGAAGAGACCCAGTACTTC. Amino acid sequence: CASSLAPGTEETQYF.

This chain connects TRBV5-1 to TRBJ2-3; 8 nucleotides match TRBD1. Germline CDR1 SGHRS, CDR2 YFSETQ. This CDR3 comprises 17 residues. V lost 4 bases, J lost 0 bases, and 10 bases stayed unmatched. The CDR3 DNA is TGCGCCAGCAGCCCGGAGGGACAGGCGATAAGCACAGATACGCAGTATTTT. Protein sequence: CASSPEGQAISTDTQYF.

This clone is a singleton in its sample. The rearrangement uses TRBV3-1 (or the pseudogene TRBV3-2) and TRBJ1-5; perhaps TRBD1 as D (5 bases). The CDR3 is made up of 15 amino acids. V was pared by 0 bases and J by 7 bases, with 13 bases between. Germline CDR1 is LGHDT and CDR2 is YNNKEL (reference sequence). This CDR3 reads CASSQDGRVGQPQHF. The CDR3 DNA sequence: TGTGCCAGCAGCCAAGACGGCAGGGTGGGACAGCCCCAGCATTTT.